These 2 T cell receptor beta chains originate from one sample sequenced in a study of T cell responses to AZD1222 COVID-19 vaccine. TCRdb keeps only in-frame clones here, not all; method: immunoSEQ multiplex PCR. The top ten hold about 1.5% of the sample, which has roughly 180,000 clones, roughly 94% seen once. This specimen consisted of peripheral blood, obtained 28 days after the second AZD1222 dose. The receptors come from an adult who received the AZD1222 COVID-19 vaccine.

The chain has TRBV5-1 and TRBJ1-2; no firm D call. CDR1 is SGHRS and CDR2 is YFSETQ in the germline V gene. The CDR3 is 13 amino acids. V was clipped by 4 bases and J by 7 bases, with 14 bases between them. For the CDR3, the DNA is TGCGCCAGCAGCACCGGACCCGATGGTGGCTACACCTTC. Translating gives CASSTGPDGGYTF.

The chain combines TRBV27 with TRBJ1-4; possible D gene TRBD1, 6 bases. Germline V gives CDR1 MNHEY, CDR2 SMNVEV (reference sequence). The CDR3 loop spans 14 amino acids. The V end was cut by 7 bases, the J end by 11 bases, with 20 bases between. CDR3 nucleotides: TGTGCCAGCAAGGGAGGGGGACCTCTGGGGAAACTGTTTTTT. Protein: CASKGGGPLGKLFF.